The entry that follows covers one TCR beta chain sequence. Its antigen is unknown. MiXCR, applied by TCRdb to the 5' RACE reads, yields one record per CDR3 protein. The sample shows approximately 260,000 distinct CDR3 sequences, 10% to 15% of them seen only once. The record originates from a study of T cells after yellow fever vaccination. Study overall: Libraries from low-cell-number fractions were prepared with the SMART-Seq v4 Ultra Low Input RNA kit.

General study results and limits: From the bulk population, abundant clonotypes could contaminate and appear within FACS-sorted repertoires. Few clonotypes appeared in both CD4 and CD8 compartments. Subsequent booster samples again held most clones from primary vaccination (under 98% CD4, 85% to 90% CD8).

The V end lost 6 bases, the J end lost 2 bases, and 12 bases lay between the germline ends. The CDR3 has 13 amino acids. CDR1 is SGHRS and CDR2 is YFSETQ in the germline V gene. The receptor was isolated from a man aged 25 to 40 who received the YFV17D yellow fever vaccine. The chain has TRBV5-1 and TRBJ2-7, with a possible D match to TRBD1 (6 bases). The specimen was CD4+ T cells sorted from PBMCs, collected 45 days after the yellow fever booster vaccination. The CDR3 DNA reads as TGCGCCAGCAAACTGACAGGAACCTACGAGCAGTACTTC. As protein: CASKLTGTYEQYF.